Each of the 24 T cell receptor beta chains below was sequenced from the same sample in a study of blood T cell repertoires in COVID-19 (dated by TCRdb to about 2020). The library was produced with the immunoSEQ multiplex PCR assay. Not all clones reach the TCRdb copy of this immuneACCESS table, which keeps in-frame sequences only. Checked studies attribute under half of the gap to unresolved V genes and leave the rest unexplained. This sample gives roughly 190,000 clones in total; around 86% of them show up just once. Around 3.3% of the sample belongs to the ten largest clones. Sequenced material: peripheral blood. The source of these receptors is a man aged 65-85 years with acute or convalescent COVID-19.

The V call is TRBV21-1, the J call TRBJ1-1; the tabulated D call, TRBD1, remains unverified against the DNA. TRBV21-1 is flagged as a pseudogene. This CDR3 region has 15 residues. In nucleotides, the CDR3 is TGTGCCAGCAGCAAAGAAAGGCAGGGGTTGACTGAAGCTTTCTTT. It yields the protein CASSKERQGLTEAFF.

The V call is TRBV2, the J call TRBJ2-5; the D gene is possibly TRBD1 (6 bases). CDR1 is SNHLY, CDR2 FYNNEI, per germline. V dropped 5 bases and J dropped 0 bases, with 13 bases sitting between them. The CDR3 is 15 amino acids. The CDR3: CASSQGNLYQETQYF. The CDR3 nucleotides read TGTGCCAGCAGTCAGGGGAACTTGTACCAAGAGACCCAGTACTTC. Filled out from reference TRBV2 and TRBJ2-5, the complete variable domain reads EPEVTQTPSHQVTQMGQEVILRCVPISNHLYFYWYRQILGQKVEFLVSFYNNEISEKSEIFDDQFSVERPDGSNFTLKIRSTKLEDSAMYFCASSQGNLYQETQYFGPGTRLLVL.

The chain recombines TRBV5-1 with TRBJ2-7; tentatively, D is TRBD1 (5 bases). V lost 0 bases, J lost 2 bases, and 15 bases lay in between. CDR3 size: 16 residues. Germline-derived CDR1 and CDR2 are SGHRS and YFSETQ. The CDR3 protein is CASSLDPWEGAYEQYF. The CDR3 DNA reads TGCGCCAGCAGCTTGGATCCTTGGGAAGGGGCCTACGAGCAGTACTTC. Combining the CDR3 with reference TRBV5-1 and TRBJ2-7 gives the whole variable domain KAGVTQTPRYLIKTRGQQVTLSCSPISGHRSVSWYQQTPGQGLQFLFEYFSETQRNKGNFPGRFSGRQFSNSRSEMNVSTLELGDSALYLCASSLDPWEGAYEQYFGPGTRLTVT.

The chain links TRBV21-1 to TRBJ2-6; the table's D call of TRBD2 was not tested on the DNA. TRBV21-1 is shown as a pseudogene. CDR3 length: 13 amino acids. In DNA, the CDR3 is TGTGCCAGCAGCCCATTCGGGGGGTACGTCCTGACTTTC. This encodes CASSPFGGYVLTF.

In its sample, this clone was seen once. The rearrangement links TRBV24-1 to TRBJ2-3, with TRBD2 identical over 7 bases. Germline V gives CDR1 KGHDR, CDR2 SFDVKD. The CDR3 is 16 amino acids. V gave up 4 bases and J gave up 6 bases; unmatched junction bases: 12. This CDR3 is CATSDPVHGAGDTQYF. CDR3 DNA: TGTGCCACCAGTGACCCGGTGCACGGAGCGGGGGATACGCAGTATTTT.

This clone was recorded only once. The CDR3 sequence is CASSLTSGGKDTQYF. The DNA for the CDR3 is TGTGCCAGCAGCCTTACTAGCGGGGGGAAAGATACGCAGTATTTT. The V call is TRBV3-1 (or the pseudogene TRBV3-2), the J call TRBJ2-3, with TRBD2 identical over 12 bases. Germline values: CDR1 LGHDT, CDR2 YNNKEL (reference sequence). The V and J ends lost 4 bases and 5 bases, in that order; junction bases with no gene match: 4. CDR3 length: 15 residues.

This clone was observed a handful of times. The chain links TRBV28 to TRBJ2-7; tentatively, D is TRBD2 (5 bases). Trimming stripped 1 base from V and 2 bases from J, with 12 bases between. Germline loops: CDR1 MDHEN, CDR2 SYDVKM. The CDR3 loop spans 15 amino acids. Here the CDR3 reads CASSLLSGIAYEQYF. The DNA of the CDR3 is TGTGCCAGCAGTTTATTGTCCGGGATAGCCTACGAGCAGTACTTC.

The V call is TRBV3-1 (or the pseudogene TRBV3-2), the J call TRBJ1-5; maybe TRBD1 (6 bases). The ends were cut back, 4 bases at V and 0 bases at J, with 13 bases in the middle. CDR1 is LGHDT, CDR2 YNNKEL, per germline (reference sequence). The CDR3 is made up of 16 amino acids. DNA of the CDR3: TGTGCCAGCAGCCCCTCAGGGGCAAATAGCAATCAGCCCCAGCATTTT. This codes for CASSPSGANSNQPQHF.

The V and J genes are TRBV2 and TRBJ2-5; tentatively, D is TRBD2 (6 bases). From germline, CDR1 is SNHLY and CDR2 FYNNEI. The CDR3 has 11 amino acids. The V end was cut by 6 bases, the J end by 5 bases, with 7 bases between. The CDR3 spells CASRDYETQYF. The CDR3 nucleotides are TGTGCCAGCAGGGACTACGAGACCCAGTACTTC.

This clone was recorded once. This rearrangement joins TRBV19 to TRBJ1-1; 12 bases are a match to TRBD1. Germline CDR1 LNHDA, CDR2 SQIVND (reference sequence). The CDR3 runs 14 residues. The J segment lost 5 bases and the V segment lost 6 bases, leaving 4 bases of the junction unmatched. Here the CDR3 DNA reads TGTGCCAGTAGGGGACAGGGGGCGGATACTGAAGCTTTCTTT. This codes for CASRGQGADTEAFF.

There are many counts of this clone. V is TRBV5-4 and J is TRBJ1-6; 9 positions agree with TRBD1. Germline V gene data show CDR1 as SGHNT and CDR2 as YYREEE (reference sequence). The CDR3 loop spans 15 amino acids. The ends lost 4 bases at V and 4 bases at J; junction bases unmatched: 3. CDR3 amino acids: CASSRTGDYNSPLHF. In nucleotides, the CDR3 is TGTGCCAGCAGCCGGACAGGGGATTATAATTCACCCCTCCACTTT.

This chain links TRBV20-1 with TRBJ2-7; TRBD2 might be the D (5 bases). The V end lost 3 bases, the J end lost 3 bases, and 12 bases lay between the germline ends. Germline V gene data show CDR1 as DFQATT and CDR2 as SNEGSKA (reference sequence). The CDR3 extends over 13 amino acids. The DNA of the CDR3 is TGCAGTGCTAGTTACGGGATCGGCTACGAGCAGTACTTC. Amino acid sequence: CSASYGIGYEQYF.

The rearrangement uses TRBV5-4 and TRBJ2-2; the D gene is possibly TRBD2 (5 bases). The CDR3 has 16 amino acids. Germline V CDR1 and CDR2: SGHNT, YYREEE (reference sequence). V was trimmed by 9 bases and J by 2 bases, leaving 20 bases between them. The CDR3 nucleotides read TGTGCCACCGGGGTTCCGGGGATGAGAAACACCGGGGAGCTGTTTTTT. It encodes CATGVPGMRNTGELFF.

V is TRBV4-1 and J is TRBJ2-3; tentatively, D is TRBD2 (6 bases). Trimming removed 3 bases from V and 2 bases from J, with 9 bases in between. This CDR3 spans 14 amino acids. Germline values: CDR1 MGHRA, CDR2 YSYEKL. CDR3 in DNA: TGCGCCAGCAGCCAGACGGGGGTCACAGATACGCAGTATTTT. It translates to CASSQTGVTDTQYF.

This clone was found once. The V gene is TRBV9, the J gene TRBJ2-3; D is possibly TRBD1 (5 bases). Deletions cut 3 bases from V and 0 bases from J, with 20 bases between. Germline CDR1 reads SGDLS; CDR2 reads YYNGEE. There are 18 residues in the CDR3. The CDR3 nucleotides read TGTGCCAGCAGCGGATCACGTCAGACAGCCACTAGCACAGATACGCAGTATTTT. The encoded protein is CASSGSRQTATSTDTQYF.

DNA of the CDR3: TGTGCCAGTAGTATTACCGGACAGGACACTGAAGCTTTCTTT. Translation gives CASSITGQDTEAFF. The V call is TRBV19, the J call TRBJ1-1, with TRBD1 identical over 7 bases. The CDR3 is 14 residues long. CDR1 is LNHDA, CDR2 SQIVND, per germline (reference sequence). The junction had 4 bases not matched to a gene; V was cut back by 3 bases and J by 3 bases.

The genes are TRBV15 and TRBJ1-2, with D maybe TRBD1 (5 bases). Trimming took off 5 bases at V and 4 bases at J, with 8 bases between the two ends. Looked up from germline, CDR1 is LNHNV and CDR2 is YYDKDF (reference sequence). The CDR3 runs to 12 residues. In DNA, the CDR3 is TGTGCCACCAGCCACGACAGCTATGGCTACACCTTC. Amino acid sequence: CATSHDSYGYTF.

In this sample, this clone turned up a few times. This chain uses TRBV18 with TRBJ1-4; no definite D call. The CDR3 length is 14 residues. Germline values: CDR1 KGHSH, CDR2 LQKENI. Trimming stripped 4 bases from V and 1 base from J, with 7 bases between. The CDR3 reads CASSLARTNEKLFF. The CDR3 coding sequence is TGTGCCAGCTCACTTGCGAGAACTAATGAAAAACTGTTTTTT.

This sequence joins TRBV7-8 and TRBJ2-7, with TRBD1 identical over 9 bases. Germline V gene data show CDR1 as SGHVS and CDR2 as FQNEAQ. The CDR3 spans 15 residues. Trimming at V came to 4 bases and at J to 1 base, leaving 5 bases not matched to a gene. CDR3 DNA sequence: TGTGCCAGCAGCTCCCGGGACAGGGCTTCCTACGAGCAGTACTTC. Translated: CASSSRDRASYEQYF.

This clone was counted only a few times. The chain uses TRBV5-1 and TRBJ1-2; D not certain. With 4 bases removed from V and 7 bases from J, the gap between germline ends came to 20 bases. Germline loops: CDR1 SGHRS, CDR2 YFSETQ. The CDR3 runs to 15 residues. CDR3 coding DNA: TGCGCCAGCAGCCCGGGTCGCGATATCTATGGTGGCTACACCTTC. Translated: CASSPGRDIYGGYTF.

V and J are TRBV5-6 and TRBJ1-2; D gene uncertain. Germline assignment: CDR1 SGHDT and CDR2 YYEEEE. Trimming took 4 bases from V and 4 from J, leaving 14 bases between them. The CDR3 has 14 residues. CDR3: CASSVGPGGYGYTF. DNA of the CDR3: TGTGCCAGCAGCGTAGGTCCTGGAGGCTATGGCTACACCTTC.

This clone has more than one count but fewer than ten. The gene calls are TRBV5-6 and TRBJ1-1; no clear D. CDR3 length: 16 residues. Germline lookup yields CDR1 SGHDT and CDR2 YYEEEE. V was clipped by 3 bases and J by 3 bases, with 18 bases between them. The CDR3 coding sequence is TGTGCCAGCAGCTCCTCTGGACGCAGGACTTACACTGAAGCTTTCTTT. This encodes CASSSSGRRTYTEAFF.

The CDR3 loop reads CASSLSGGADNEQFF. Here the CDR3 DNA reads TGTGCCAGCAGCTTATCGGGGGGGGCTGACAATGAGCAGTTCTTC. The rearrangement links TRBV5-4 to TRBJ2-1, with 8 bases that match TRBD2. J gave up 5 bases and V 2 bases, and 6 bases lay outside the gene matches. Per germline, CDR1 SGHNT and CDR2 YYREEE (reference sequence). This CDR3 region has 15 residues. The full variable domain, in which reference TRBV5-4 and TRBJ2-1 provide the parts outside the CDR3, is ETGVTQSPTHLIKTRGQQVTLRCSSQSGHNTVSWYQQALGQGPQFIFQYYREEENGRGNFPPRFSGLQFPNYSSELNVNALELDDSALYLCASSLSGGADNEQFFGPGTRLTVL.

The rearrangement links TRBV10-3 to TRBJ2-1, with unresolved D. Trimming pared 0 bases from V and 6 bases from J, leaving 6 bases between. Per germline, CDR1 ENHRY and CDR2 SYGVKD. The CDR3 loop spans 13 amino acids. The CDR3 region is CAISESKANEQFF. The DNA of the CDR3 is TGTGCCATCAGTGAGTCGAAAGCCAATGAGCAGTTCTTC.